Following are 15 T cell receptor beta chains from one sample sequenced in a study of memory CD4+ T cells and cytomegalovirus serostatus. Libraries were prepared by immunoSEQ multiplex PCR; TCRdb keeps only in-frame clonotypes and omits some of them. In the table there are about 53,000 clones, about 81% of which are singletons. Single viable CD3+CD4+CD8-CD45RO+ cells were sorted as the memory CD4+ T cells. The sequenced material came from memory CD4+ T cells from blood. These receptors all stem from an adult in good health and CMV-seronegative.

The chain joins TRBV7-2 to TRBJ2-5, with a weak D call TRBD2 (6 bases). The germline gives CDR1 SGHTA, CDR2 FQGNSA. Trimming pared 4 bases from V and 6 bases from J, leaving 15 bases between. CDR3 length: 14 residues. The CDR3 loop reads CASSSGANRKTQYF. CDR3 in DNA: TGTGCCAGCAGCTCGGGAGCTAATAGGAAGACCCAGTACTTC.

The chain couples TRBV18 to TRBJ2-1; a possible D gene is TRBD2 (6 bases). V gave up 0 bases and J gave up 1 base, with 10 bases separating them. Looked up from germline, CDR1 is KGHSH and CDR2 is LQKENI. This CDR3 comprises 16 residues. CDR3 nucleotide sequence: TGTGCCAGCTCACCACCCGGGGACTTTTCCTACAATGAGCAGTTCTTC. It translates to CASSPPGDFSYNEQFF.

The chain links TRBV9 to TRBJ2-1; D is uncertain. The V gene's germline CDR1 is SGDLS and CDR2 YYNGEE. This CDR3 region has 12 residues. V was pared by 6 bases and J by 1 base, with 5 bases between. The CDR3 sequence is CASTGSYNEQFF. In nucleotides, the CDR3 is TGTGCCAGCACAGGATCCTACAATGAGCAGTTCTTC.

The chain carries TRBV19 and TRBJ2-2, with D perhaps TRBD1 (5 bases). Trimming pared 3 bases from V and 9 bases from J, leaving 20 bases between. In germline, CDR1 is LNHDA, CDR2 SQIVND (reference sequence). The CDR3 sequence is 16 residues long. The CDR3 spells CASSIYQGAGRRELFF. The CDR3 coding sequence is TGTGCCAGTAGTATCTACCAGGGTGCCGGCCGGAGGGAGCTGTTTTTT.

This chain connects TRBV10-1 to TRBJ2-2; D remains ambiguous. The CDR3 contains 13 residues. Trimming took 4 bases from V and 1 from J, leaving 4 bases between them. Germline V gives CDR1 WNHNN, CDR2 SYGVQD (reference sequence). CDR3 sequence reads: CASSALNTGELFF. The CDR3, as DNA: TGCGCCAGCAGTGCGCTGAACACCGGGGAGCTGTTTTTT.

V gene TRBV14 combines with J gene TRBJ2-6, with no clear D. CDR1 and CDR2 from the germline V gene are SGHDN and FVKESK. V was cut by 5 bases and J by 0 bases, with 5 bases left in between. The CDR3 has 14 residues. Here the CDR3 reads CASSIPSGANVLTF. The CDR3 DNA is TGTGCCAGCAGCATACCCTCTGGGGCCAACGTCCTGACTTTC.

The V gene is TRBV5-4, the J gene TRBJ2-1; D ambiguous. Germline V gene lookup returns CDR1 SGHNT and CDR2 YYREEE (reference sequence). The CDR3 covers 11 residues. Trimming pared 3 bases from V and 6 bases from J, leaving 4 bases between. CDR3 amino acids: CASSSINEQFF. The DNA for the CDR3 is TGTGCCAGCAGCTCTATCAATGAGCAGTTCTTC.

This chain connects TRBV13 to TRBJ2-2; no firm D call. The CDR3 has 16 residues. V lost 6 bases, J lost 1 base, and 15 bases lay in between. Germline-derived CDR1 and CDR2 are PRHDT and FYEKMQ (reference sequence). The CDR3 nucleotides read TGTGCCAGCAGTCCATTAGTGTCCGGGAACACCGGGGAGCTGTTTTTT. This encodes CASSPLVSGNTGELFF.

This chain links TRBV11-2 with TRBJ2-1, with D hard to call. Per germline, CDR1 SGHAT and CDR2 FQNNGV. The ends were cut back, 0 bases at V and 2 bases at J, with 11 bases in the middle. The CDR3 totals 16 residues. This CDR3 reads CASSLDRQLPYNEQFF. The CDR3 coding sequence is TGTGCCAGCAGCTTAGATAGGCAGTTACCCTACAATGAGCAGTTCTTC.

The rearrangement joins TRBV2 to TRBJ2-2, with TRBD1 matching 9 bases. Per the germline V gene, CDR1 is SNHLY and CDR2 is FYNNEI. V trimming: 3 bases; J trimming: 9 bases; junction bases outside the gene matches: 8. The CDR3 loop spans 15 amino acids. The CDR3 DNA is TGTGCCAGCAGTGACCCGGGACAGGGTTTCAGGGAGCTGTTTTTT. This codes for CASSDPGQGFRELFF.

The genes are TRBV4-1 and TRBJ2-7, with D maybe TRBD2 (5 bases). This CDR3 comprises 14 residues. V was pared by 2 bases and J by 7 bases, with 15 bases between. The germline V gene encodes CDR1 MGHRA and CDR2 YSYEKL. The CDR3: CASSQPSQEREQYF. Here the CDR3 DNA reads TGCGCCAGCAGCCAACCTAGCCAGGAGCGGGAGCAGTACTTC.

This sequence joins TRBV10-1 and TRBJ1-5; possibly TRBD1 for D (5 bases). Germline CDR1 reads WNHNN; CDR2 reads SYGVQD (reference sequence). This CDR3 has 14 residues. V gave up 5 bases and J gave up 4 bases, with 12 bases separating them. As DNA, the CDR3 is TGCGCCAGCAGTTCAGGTGGGGGGAATCAGCCCCAGCATTTT. Protein: CASSSGGGNQPQHF.

This clone was seen just once. The genes are TRBV30 and TRBJ2-7, with D perhaps given as TRBD1 or TRBD2 (5 bases each). The V gene lost 2 bases and the J gene lost 3 bases, with 14 bases spanning the gap. CDR1 GTSNPN and CDR2 SVGIG come from the germline V gene (reference sequence). CDR3 length: 14 amino acids. The CDR3 region is CAWSSRDGLYEQYF. The CDR3 DNA reads as TGTGCCTGGAGTAGCCGGGACGGACTCTACGAGCAGTACTTC.

V and J are TRBV5-1 and TRBJ2-1, with 9 bases identical to TRBD1. CDR1 is SGHRS and CDR2 is YFSETQ in the germline V gene. The CDR3 is 14 amino acids. Trimming at V came to 3 bases and at J to 8 bases, leaving 6 bases not matched to a gene. The CDR3 DNA follows: TGCGCCAGCAGCTCAAGGACAGGGGAAGATGAGCAGTTCTTC. Translating it yields CASSSRTGEDEQFF.

The chain employs TRBV2 and TRBJ2-5; D is uncertain. The CDR3 has 13 amino acids. Germline V gene sequence: CDR1 SNHLY, CDR2 FYNNEI. Trimming left V 7 bases short and J 4 bases short, with 13 bases between. The CDR3 bases are TGTGCCAGCATTTCGGGCGGTAGAGAGACCCAGTACTTC. Its translation: CASISGGRETQYF.